Below, 25 T cell receptor beta chains from the same sample are listed, as sequenced in a study of shared clonotypes between healthy human individuals. Naive CD8 cells were CD45RO-negative, positively selected for CCR7, excluding terminally differentiated effector memory CD45RA+ cells. Method: immunoSEQ multiplex PCR; TCRdb's copy keeps in-frame clones and lacks some. The table records about 2,100,000 clones, about 92% of them present only once. Material for sequencing was naive CD8+ T cells from PBMCs. These receptors came from a man aged 18 to 29 in good health. Some clones in this sample may be carry-over from other donors' samples.

This clone was found once. A much larger clone lies a single base off, so this may be a read error. The chain has TRBV28 and TRBJ1-5; 10 nucleotides agree with TRBD1. V lost 4 bases and J lost 4; bases outside the gene matches: 1. This CDR3 has 14 amino acids. Germline V gives CDR1 MDHEN, CDR2 SYDVKM. The CDR3 here is CASSWTGGNQPQHF. The CDR3 region has the DNA TGTGCCAGCAGTTGGACAGGGGGGAATCAGCCCCAGCATTTT.

The rearrangement links TRBV27 to TRBJ2-3, with D perhaps matching TRBD1 or TRBD2 (6 bases each). This CDR3 contains 17 residues. CDR1 and CDR2 from the germline V gene are MNHEY and SMNVEV (reference sequence). V was pared by 6 bases and J by 0 bases, with 19 bases between. CDR3 region: CASSPRRGPSSTDTQYF. In nucleotides, the CDR3 is TGTGCCAGCAGCCCTCGCCGGGGGCCCTCTAGCACAGATACGCAGTATTTT.

The V and J genes are TRBV9 and TRBJ2-5; D possibly corresponds to TRBD2 (6 bases). The CDR3 runs to 14 residues. Germline V lookup: CDR1 SGDLS, CDR2 YYNGEE. Trimming cost V 4 bases and J 5 bases, with 15 bases left between them. The CDR3, as DNA: TGTGCCAGCAGCCTAGGGGTCCGGGGGGAGACCCAGTACTTC. Encoded protein: CASSLGVRGETQYF. The whole variable domain, remainder taken from reference TRBV9 and TRBJ2-5, is DSGVTQTPKHLITATGQRVTLRCSPRSGDLSVYWYQQSLDQGLQFLIQYYNGEERAKGNILERFSAQQFPDLHSELNLSSLELGDSALYFCASSLGVRGETQYFGPGTRLLVL.

The genes are TRBV27 and TRBJ2-2; D gene uncertain. Germline loops: CDR1 MNHEY, CDR2 SMNVEV (reference sequence). The CDR3 is 14 amino acids. The V and J ends lost 7 bases and 2 bases respectively, with 11 bases between them. The CDR3 region is CASMYSTNTGELFF. The CDR3 coding sequence is TGTGCCAGCATGTACAGCACAAACACCGGGGAGCTGTTTTTT.

The V gene is TRBV28, the J gene TRBJ2-7, with D possibly TRBD1 on 5 matching bases. The germline V gene has CDR1 MDHEN and CDR2 SYDVKM. CDR3 size: 10 residues. The CDR3 loop is CVSQGDEQYF. The CDR3, as DNA: TGTGTGAGCCAGGGCGACGAGCAGTACTTC.

V gene TRBV7-9 combines with J gene TRBJ2-1; 11 nucleotides agree with TRBD1. The junction had 5 bases not matched to a gene; V was cut back by 7 bases and J by 6 bases. Germline CDR1 SEHNR, CDR2 FQNEAQ (reference sequence). The CDR3 is 14 residues long. The DNA of the CDR3 is TGTGCCAGCACCTGGGGGACAGGGGGCAATGAGCAGTTCTTC. As protein: CASTWGTGGNEQFF.

CDR3: CASSLGGLPGIQYF. The CDR3 nucleotides read TGTGCCAGCAGTTTAGGGGGCCTTCCAGGCATTCAGTACTTC. The chain is built from TRBV27 and TRBJ2-4, with D possibly matching TRBD1 (6 bases). This CDR3 contains 14 residues. Trimming left V 2 bases short and J 9 bases short, with 14 bases between. Germline loops: CDR1 MNHEY, CDR2 SMNVEV (reference sequence).

The chain carries TRBV28 and TRBJ2-1, with 14 nucleotides matching TRBD2. This CDR3 spans 15 amino acids. V shed 6 bases and J 9 bases; nucleotides not matched to a gene: 7. Looked up from germline, CDR1 is MDHEN and CDR2 is SYDVKM. CDR3 sequence (DNA): TGTGCCAGCAGAACCGGGACTAGCGGGAGAGGTGAGCAGTTCTTC. Residues: CASRTGTSGRGEQFF.

In the case of this clone: The junction departs from the called germline gene at one end, perhaps through a read error. This sequence joins TRBV7-9 and TRBJ2-7, with 15 bases lining up with TRBD2. The germline CDR1 and CDR2 sequences are SEHNR and FQNEAQ (reference sequence). The CDR3 loop spans 13 amino acids. The CDR3 sequence: CASSSGLAGGTHF. The CDR3 region has the DNA TGTGCCAGCAGCTCAGGACTAGCGGGAGGGACGCACTTC.

The rearrangement joins TRBV28 to TRBJ2-7; 7 bases map to TRBD1. Germline V CDR1 and CDR2: MDHEN, SYDVKM. J gave up 6 bases and V 5 bases, and 10 bases lay outside the gene matches. CDR3 length: 14 amino acids. CDR3 sequence reads: CASSLGTVRAEQYF. Here the CDR3 DNA reads TGTGCCAGCAGTCTAGGGACAGTGAGAGCCGAGCAGTACTTC.

The J gene is TRBJ2-1, the V gene TRBV7-9, with TRBD1 matching 8 bases. The trim removed 5 bases at V and 6 bases at J, leaving 12 bases unmatched. In germline, CDR1 is SEHNR, CDR2 FQNEAQ (reference sequence). CDR3 size: 16 residues. The CDR3 region has the DNA TGTGCCAGCAGCGTGGCGAGGACAGGGTCGTCCAATGAGCAGTTCTTC. This encodes CASSVARTGSSNEQFF.

CDR3 residues: CASRETGRSYEQYF. CDR3 nucleotide sequence: TGTGCCAGCAGGGAGACAGGGAGGTCCTACGAGCAGTACTTC. This rearrangement joins TRBV2 to TRBJ2-7, with D maybe TRBD1 (7 bases). Trimming left V 6 bases short and J 1 base short, with 13 bases between. The CDR3 loop spans 14 amino acids. The germline V gene encodes CDR1 SNHLY and CDR2 FYNNEI.

J is TRBJ1-5 and V is TRBV4-1; 8 bases are shared with TRBD1. J was trimmed by 3 bases and V by 2 bases; bases with no gene match: 9. Germline assignment: CDR1 MGHRA and CDR2 YSYEKL. The CDR3 runs 17 residues. The CDR3 loop is CASSQHIQGVPNQPQHF. The CDR3 bases are TGCGCCAGCAGCCAACATATACAGGGGGTTCCCAATCAGCCCCAGCATTTT.

This chain uses TRBV4-1 with TRBJ2-7, with D perhaps given as TRBD1 or TRBD2 (5 bases each). In germline, CDR1 is MGHRA, CDR2 YSYEKL. Between the trimmed V and J ends, which lost 6 bases and 3 bases, there was a span of 18 bases. The CDR3 sequence is 15 residues long. The CDR3 DNA follows: TGCGCCAGCAGGGAGGCAGGGCCCGTGATCTACGAGCAGTACTTC. It is translated as CASREAGPVIYEQYF.

This sequence joins TRBV7-2 and TRBJ2-7, with 12 bases identical to TRBD2. The CDR3 is 15 amino acids. Per germline, CDR1 SGHTA and CDR2 FQGNSA. Trimming took 5 bases from V and 6 from J; bases not matched to a gene: 8. The CDR3 is CASSPGLAGTSEQYF. In nucleotides, the CDR3 is TGTGCCAGCAGCCCCGGACTAGCGGGGACTAGCGAGCAGTACTTC.

The gene calls are TRBV13 and TRBJ1-2; D may be TRBD1 (5 bases). Between the trimmed V and J ends, which lost 5 bases and 4 bases, there was a span of 17 bases. The CDR3 covers 15 residues. Germline lookup yields CDR1 PRHDT and CDR2 FYEKMQ (reference sequence). The CDR3 region has the DNA TGTGCCAGCAGCAGCCACCGGGTCGGGACCTATGGCTACACCTTC. This translates into CASSSHRVGTYGYTF.

The chain has TRBV28 and TRBJ2-3, with 7 positions matching TRBD2. Per germline, CDR1 MDHEN and CDR2 SYDVKM. The V and J ends lost 2 bases and 2 bases, in that order; junction bases with no gene match: 7. This CDR3 region has 16 residues. The CDR3 reads CASSLALAENTDTQYF. In DNA form, the CDR3 reads TGTGCCAGCAGTTTAGCGCTAGCGGAGAACACAGATACGCAGTATTTT.

The chain links TRBV2 to TRBJ2-2; possibly TRBD2 for D (7 bases). V was pared by 1 base and J by 3 bases, with 12 bases between. The germline V gene encodes CDR1 SNHLY and CDR2 FYNNEI. This CDR3 has 16 residues. CDR3 residues: CASSEGQGRDTGELFF. The CDR3 DNA sequence: TGTGCCAGCAGTGAAGGTCAGGGGAGGGACACCGGGGAGCTGTTTTTT. Full variable domain (missing parts from reference TRBV2 and TRBJ2-2): EPEVTQTPSHQVTQMGQEVILRCVPISNHLYFYWYRQILGQKVEFLVSFYNNEISEKSEIFDDQFSVERPDGSNFTLKIRSTKLEDSAMYFCASSEGQGRDTGELFFGEGSRLTVL.

The CDR3 DNA follows: TGCGCCAGCAGCCAAACGACCATTGGCGGGGATGCCTACGAGCAGTACTTC. This sequence encodes CASSQTTIGGDAYEQYF. V and J are TRBV5-1 and TRBJ2-7, with TRBD2 as a possible D gene (6 bases). CDR1 is SGHRS, CDR2 YFSETQ, per germline. V gave up 4 bases and J gave up 2 bases, with 22 bases separating them. There are 17 residues in the CDR3. Looking up the rest from reference TRBV5-1 and TRBJ2-7 gives the full variable domain: KAGVTQTPRYLIKTRGQQVTLSCSPISGHRSVSWYQQTPGQGLQFLFEYFSETQRNKGNFPGRFSGRQFSNSRSEMNVSTLELGDSALYLCASSQTTIGGDAYEQYFGPGTRLTVT.

The rearrangement uses TRBV19 and TRBJ2-7; D gene ambiguous. The CDR3 length is 14 residues. Germline V CDR1 and CDR2: LNHDA, SQIVND (reference sequence). Trimming stripped 5 bases from V and 0 bases from J, with 11 bases between. The CDR3, as DNA: TGTGCCAGTAGTTCCTTCCATAGCTCCTACGAGCAGTACTTC. It encodes CASSSFHSSYEQYF.

The chain recombines TRBV28 with TRBJ2-7, with D perhaps matching TRBD2 (5 bases). V was pared by 3 bases and J by 4 bases, with 13 bases between. This CDR3 has 14 amino acids. Germline assignment: CDR1 MDHEN and CDR2 SYDVKM. The CDR3, as DNA: TGTGCCAGCAGTTTTCGGGGTCCGGGATACGAGCAGTACTTC. As protein: CASSFRGPGYEQYF.

DNA of the CDR3: TGTGCCAGCAGCTTATCTGGCGGGAGGGCCCTCTACAATGAGCAGTTCTTC. It is translated as CASSLSGGRALYNEQFF. The genes are TRBV7-3 and TRBJ2-1; 9 bases line up with TRBD2. The CDR3 is 17 amino acids. From germline, CDR1 is SGHTA and CDR2 FQGTGA. The V and J ends lost 2 bases and 3 bases, in that order; junction bases with no gene match: 8.

This chain joins TRBV7-2 and TRBJ2-1; D not certain. Trimming removed 5 bases from V and 0 bases from J, with 11 bases in between. Germline lookup yields CDR1 SGHTA and CDR2 FQGNSA. The CDR3 consists of 15 residues. CDR3 DNA: TGTGCCAGCAGCGAGGCACTAAGCTCCTACAATGAGCAGTTCTTC. Translated, it gives CASSEALSSYNEQFF.

The gene calls are TRBV6-6 and TRBJ2-1; D call uncertain. CDR1 and CDR2 (germline): MNHNY, SVGAGI (reference sequence). The CDR3 spans 12 residues. V was shortened by 3 bases and J by 13 bases, with 13 bases between the two germline ends. This CDR3 reads CASSYRIAEQFF. In nucleotides, the CDR3 is TGTGCCAGCAGTTATCGTATAGCAGAACAGTTCTTC.

J is TRBJ2-4 and V is TRBV5-4, with 11 bases that match TRBD1. V shed 3 bases, J shed 4 bases, and the junction held 3 bases outside the gene matches. Germline CDR1 and CDR2: SGHNT and YYREEE (reference sequence). The CDR3 consists of 15 residues. The CDR3 region is CASSSRDRGKNIQYF. In DNA form, the CDR3 reads TGTGCCAGCAGCTCCCGGGACAGGGGGAAAAACATTCAGTACTTC.